This TCR beta chain was obtained from a study of control samples from healthy donors and cancer patients (dated by TCRdb to between 2020 and 2021). With respect to this clone: What this receptor recognizes is not known. No base quality information exists; no much larger clone differs at one position.

The library was obtained by the immunoSEQ multiplex PCR assay. TCRdb took this table from immuneACCESS and kept in-frame rearrangements with V and J called. Such tables lack part of the clones; where checked against another copy, unresolved V genes explain under half of the gap, and the rest is unexplained. This sample holds about 44,000 clones; approximately 87% were observed only once. The ten largest clones take up roughly a tenth of the sample. The germline V gene specifies SGHTA as CDR1 and FQGNSA as CDR2. The CDR3 runs 16 amino acids, cysteine and phenylalanine included. The retained sequence is limited to the CDR3, 48 bases, with the frame set at the first base. Compared with germline, V lacks 4 bases and J lacks 4 bases; bases without a gene match: 10.

The origin of this receptor is a woman aged 60-70 years with lung cancer. The V and J genes are TRBV7-2 and TRBJ2-1, with 7 bases in between that match TRBD1. Sequenced: PBMCs. The bases read TGTGCCAGCAGCTACACACAGGGGATCCCGTACAATGAGCAGTTCTTC. This encodes CASSYTQGIPYNEQFF.